This paragraph covers one T cell receptor beta chain sequence. No antigen is known for it. The study pooled second doses at about 4 or about 12 weeks. This sample stems from a study of T cell responses to AZD1222 COVID-19 vaccine. The study's findings and limits: At 160-218 and 743-854, vaccine-associated CD4 TCRs were dominant, and they spanned spike.

The assay was immunoSEQ multiplex PCR, and TCRdb's table has in-frame clones only and misses some. The sample has 100,000 to 120,000 clones, 80% to 90% seen once. The CDR3 is 17 amino acids. Trimming shortened V by 0 bases and J by 2 bases, and 14 bases separated the two germline ends. Germline V gene lookup returns CDR1 LGHNA and CDR2 YSLEER. The chain combines TRBV4-3 with TRBJ1-3, with D tentatively TRBD1 (5 bases). Sample: peripheral blood, taken 28 days after the second AZD1222 dose. The clonotype comes from an adult who received the AZD1222 COVID-19 vaccine. CDR3 region: CASSQEWPGGTGNTIYF. In nucleotides, the CDR3 is TGCGCCAGCAGCCAAGAATGGCCGGGGGGGACTGGAAACACCATATATTTT.